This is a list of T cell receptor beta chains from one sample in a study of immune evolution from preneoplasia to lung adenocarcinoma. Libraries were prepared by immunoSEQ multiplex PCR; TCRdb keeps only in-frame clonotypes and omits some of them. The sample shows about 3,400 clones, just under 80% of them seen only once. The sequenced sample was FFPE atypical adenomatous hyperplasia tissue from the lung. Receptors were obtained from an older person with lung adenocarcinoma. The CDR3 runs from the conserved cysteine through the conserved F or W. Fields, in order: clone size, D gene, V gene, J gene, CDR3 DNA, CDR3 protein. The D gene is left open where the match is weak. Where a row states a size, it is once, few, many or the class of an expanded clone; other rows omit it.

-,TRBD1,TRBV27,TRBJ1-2,TGTGCCAGCAGTCCTCGACAGGGGCCCTCCGGAGGGTGGGGCTACACCTTC,CASSPRQGPSGGWGYTF
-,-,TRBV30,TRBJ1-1,TGTGCCTGGCAGGGGATGAACACTGAAGCTTTCTTT,CAWQGMNTEAFF
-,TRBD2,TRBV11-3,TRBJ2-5,TGTGCCAGCAGCTCGAATAGGGGTAGCGGGGAGCGGCGGACCCAGTACTTC,CASSSNRGSGERRTQYF
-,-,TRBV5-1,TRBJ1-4,TGCGCCAGCAGCTTGAACCCGTCGTCAGAAAATGAAAAACTGTTTTTT,CASSLNPSSENEKLFF
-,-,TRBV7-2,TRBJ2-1,TGTGCCAGCATCCTCCGCAGGGGCCACAATGAGCAGTTCTTC,CASILRRGHNEQFF
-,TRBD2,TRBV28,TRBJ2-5,TGTGCCAGCGCCCTGGGGGGGGTAAAAGAGACCCAGTACTTC,CASALGGVKETQYF
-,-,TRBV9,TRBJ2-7,TGTGCCAGCAGCGTAGACGGGAGCTCCTACGAGCAGTACTTC,CASSVDGSSYEQYF
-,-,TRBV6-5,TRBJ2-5,TGTGCCAGCAAGAAGACAGGCGATCAAGAGACCCAGTACTTC,CASKKTGDQETQYF
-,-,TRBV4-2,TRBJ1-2,TGTGCCAGCAGCCAAGATATAGTCTCTAGTGAGCTATTTGGCTACACCTTC,CASSQDIVSSELFGYTF
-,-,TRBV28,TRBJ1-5,TGTGCCAGCAGTTCGGCCCAGAGTAGGCAGCCCCAGCATTTT,CASSSAQSRQPQHF
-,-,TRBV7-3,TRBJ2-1,TGTGCCAGCAGCGGACCCTCCGGCAGGAGCGGCTACAATGAGCAGTTCTTC,CASSGPSGRSGYNEQFF
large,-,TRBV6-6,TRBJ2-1,TGTGCCAGCAGTTACCAACAGGGTCCGCAGTTCTTC,CASSYQQGPQFF
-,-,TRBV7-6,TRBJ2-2,TGTGCCAGCAGCATCGGAGGTGATACCGGGGAGCTGTTTTTT,CASSIGGDTGELFF
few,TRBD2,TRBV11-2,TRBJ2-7,TGTGCCAGCAGCCCCGGGACTAGCGGTTACGAGCAGTACTTC,CASSPGTSGYEQYF
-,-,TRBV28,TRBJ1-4,TGTGCCAGTGGCCAGGGGAACGATGAAAAACTGTTTTTT,CASGQGNDEKLFF
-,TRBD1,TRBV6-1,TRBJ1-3,TGTGCCAGCAGGCTACAGGGGTCTGGAAACACCATATATTTT,CASRLQGSGNTIYF
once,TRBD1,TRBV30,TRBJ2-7,TGTGCCTGGAGTAGTCAGGGGGCCCGTTACGAGCAGTACTTC,CAWSSQGARYEQYF